These 29 T cell receptor beta chains came from one sample sequenced in a study of blood T cell repertoires in COVID-19. Method: immunoSEQ multiplex PCR; TCRdb's copy keeps in-frame clones and lacks some. The table records some 260,000 clones, over 80% of them present only once. The sequenced sample was PBMCs or T cells enriched from blood (not recorded which). These TCRs come from a woman aged 18-29 years who had recovered from COVID-19.

The chain couples TRBV7-2 to TRBJ2-3; 8 bases align to TRBD1. Germline V gene lookup returns CDR1 SGHTA and CDR2 FQGNSA. The CDR3 contains 15 residues. J lost 5 bases, V lost 2 bases, and 6 bases had no gene match. CDR3 nucleotide sequence: TGTGCCAGCAGCTTAAACAGGGGGAGAGGAGATACGCAGTATTTT. Its translation is CASSLNRGRGDTQYF. Together with reference TRBV7-2 and TRBJ2-3, the CDR3 gives the full variable domain: GAGVSQSPSNKVTEKGKDVELRCDPISGHTALYWYRQSLGQGLEFLIYFQGNSAPDKSGLPSDRFSAERTGGSVSTLTIQRTQQEDSAVYLCASSLNRGRGDTQYFGPGTRLTVL.

CDR3 residues: CASHFSGNTIYF. CDR3 sequence (DNA): TGTGCCAGCCATTTCTCTGGAAACACCATATATTTT. The chain uses TRBV2 and TRBJ1-3, with D unclear. Germline loops: CDR1 SNHLY, CDR2 FYNNEI. The V end was cut by 8 bases, the J end by 0 bases, with 5 bases between. The CDR3 is 12 amino acids.

The J gene is TRBJ2-3, the V gene TRBV7-9, with D possibly TRBD1 on 7 matching bases. Germline V gives CDR1 SEHNR, CDR2 FQNEAQ (reference sequence). Trimming took off 3 bases at V and 5 bases at J, with 27 bases between the two ends. CDR3 length: 19 amino acids. CDR3 sequence (DNA): TGTGCCAGCAGCTTCCCCCTAAAGCCGTCAGGGGGGAGTCAAGATACGCAGTATTTT. It is translated as CASSFPLKPSGGSQDTQYF.

This clone was observed once. This rearrangement joins TRBV6-2 or TRBV6-3 to TRBJ2-5, with D tentatively TRBD1 (6 bases). Germline values: CDR1 MNHEY, CDR2 SVGEGT. The ends were cut back, 7 bases at V and 1 base at J, with 13 bases in the middle. CDR3 size: 14 residues. The CDR3 sequence is CASTPPGAQETQYF. The DNA of the CDR3 is TGTGCCAGCACCCCCCCAGGGGCCCAAGAGACCCAGTACTTC.

The CDR3 DNA follows: TGTGCCAGCGGAAGGGAGACGGGCGAAAAACTGTTTTTT. Translation gives CASGRETGEKLFF. This chain links TRBV6-5 with TRBJ1-4; no reliable D call. The CDR3 totals 13 residues. CDR1 is MNHEY and CDR2 is SVGAGI in the germline V gene. V was shortened by 8 bases and J by 8 bases, with 15 bases between the two germline ends.

This rearrangement joins TRBV3-1 (or the pseudogene TRBV3-2) to TRBJ2-1; D call uncertain. Trimming removed 1 base from V and 8 bases from J, with 3 bases in between. The CDR3 covers 11 residues. Germline V gives CDR1 LGHDT, CDR2 YNNKEL (reference sequence). The DNA of the CDR3 is TGTGCCAGCAGCCAAGTCTATGAGCAGTTCTTC. Translation: CASSQVYEQFF.

J is TRBJ1-2 and V is TRBV25-1; a possible D gene is TRBD1 (6 bases). Germline values: CDR1 MGHDK, CDR2 SYGVNS. CDR3 size: 14 residues. V was shortened by 3 bases and J by 6 bases, with 14 bases between the two germline ends. The CDR3 DNA reads as TGTGCCAGCAGTGATCTCCGTAACAGGGATGGCTACACCTTC. This translates into CASSDLRNRDGYTF.

In DNA, the CDR3 is TGTGCCAGCTCACCGGGGCTCTCTCATCTTCCTGAAGCTTTCTTT. This sequence encodes CASSPGLSHLPEAFF. The genes are TRBV18 and TRBJ1-1, with D possibly matching TRBD1 (5 bases). V was shortened by 3 bases and J by 6 bases, with 17 bases between the two germline ends. The germline V gene encodes CDR1 KGHSH and CDR2 LQKENI. The CDR3 loop spans 15 amino acids.

The chain links TRBV28 to TRBJ1-3; D is unresolved. This CDR3 is 12 amino acids long. V lost 3 bases to trimming and J lost 4 bases, with 4 bases between them. Germline V gene sequence: CDR1 MDHEN, CDR2 SYDVKM. CDR3 nucleotide sequence: TGTGCCAGCAGTTTTACAGGAAACACCATATATTTT. This encodes CASSFTGNTIYF. The whole variable domain, remainder taken from reference TRBV28 and TRBJ1-3, is DVKVTQSSRYLVKRTGEKVFLECVQDMDHENMFWYRQDPGLGLRLIYFSYDVKMKEKGDIPEGYSVSREKKERFSLILESASTNQTSMYLCASSFTGNTIYFGEGSWLTVV.

The chain joins TRBV27 to TRBJ2-1; TRBD1 aligns across 9 bases. Germline trimming cut 4 bases from V and 14 bases from J; bases unmatched to any gene: 21. Germline lookup yields CDR1 MNHEY and CDR2 SMNVEV (reference sequence). This CDR3 spans 17 amino acids. CDR3 loop: CASSSSKQGALSCREFF. CDR3 DNA: TGTGCCAGCAGTTCCTCCAAACAGGGGGCGTTATCATGTAGGGAGTTCTTC.

This clone was seen just once. One end of the junction fails to match germline, which may point to a read error. The same CDR3 can be traced to other DNA sequences in this sample. The rearrangement links TRBV19 to TRBJ2-5; a weak D match, TRBD2 (6 bases). There are 14 residues in the CDR3. Germline V lookup: CDR1 LNHDA, CDR2 SQIVND (reference sequence). CDR3 in amino acids: CASSIHGRRETQYF. CDR3 bases: TGTGCTAGTAGTATTCACGGGAGAAGAGAGACCCAGTACTTC.

CDR3 coding DNA: TGTGCCAGCAGTTGGGACACGTCGAGCTCTGGAAACACCATATATTTT. Its protein product is CASSWDTSSSGNTIYF. The V gene is TRBV2, the J gene TRBJ1-3; TRBD1 is a possible D gene (6 bases). CDR3 length: 16 residues. Germline V gives CDR1 SNHLY, CDR2 FYNNEI. Deletions cut 5 bases from V and 0 bases from J, with 14 bases between. The full variable domain, rest sourced from reference TRBV2 and TRBJ1-3, is EPEVTQTPSHQVTQMGQEVILRCVPISNHLYFYWYRQILGQKVEFLVSFYNNEISEKSEIFDDQFSVERPDGSNFTLKIRSTKLEDSAMYFCASSWDTSSSGNTIYFGEGSWLTVV.

The gene calls are TRBV28 and TRBJ2-5, with TRBD1 identical over 8 bases. The CDR3 sequence is 13 residues long. With 5 bases clipped from V and 5 bases from J, the junction kept 4 bases outside the gene matches. From germline, CDR1 is MDHEN and CDR2 SYDVKM. CDR3 sequence reads: CASSRAGGETQYF. In DNA, the CDR3 is TGTGCCAGCAGTAGGGCAGGGGGCGAGACCCAGTACTTC.

This clone was observed a few times. The chain carries TRBV19 and TRBJ1-2; D is perhaps TRBD1 (5 bases). Per germline, CDR1 LNHDA and CDR2 SQIVND (reference sequence). The CDR3 extends over 15 amino acids. V was shortened by 7 bases and J by 2 bases, with 17 bases between the two germline ends. CDR3 bases: TGTGCCAGTATTCTAACCGGGGACTCAAACTATGGCTACACCTTC. Its translation is CASILTGDSNYGYTF.

This chain uses TRBV7-2 with TRBJ2-7, with D perhaps TRBD1 (5 bases). V shed 1 base and J shed 3 bases, with 10 bases lying between them. From germline, CDR1 is SGHTA and CDR2 FQGNSA. The CDR3 runs 14 residues. The DNA of the CDR3 is TGTGCCAGCAGCTTAGTTGGGGCAGTCTACGAGCAGTACTTC. Its protein product is CASSLVGAVYEQYF. The full variable domain, in which reference TRBV7-2 and TRBJ2-7 provide the parts outside the CDR3, is GAGVSQSPSNKVTEKGKDVELRCDPISGHTALYWYRQSLGQGLEFLIYFQGNSAPDKSGLPSDRFSAERTGGSVSTLTIQRTQQEDSAVYLCASSLVGAVYEQYFGPGTRLTVT.

V and J are TRBV18 and TRBJ2-7; TRBD2 might be the D (7 bases). The V end was cut by 2 bases, the J end by 5 bases, with 13 bases between. Germline values: CDR1 KGHSH, CDR2 LQKENI. CDR3 size: 14 residues. CDR3 sequence reads: CASSPGGGGDEQYF. The CDR3 DNA reads as TGTGCCAGCTCACCAGGGGGCGGGGGCGACGAGCAGTACTTC.

The chain couples TRBV5-4 to TRBJ1-2; possibly TRBD1 for D (5 bases). Trimming removed 0 bases at V and 7 bases at J, with 13 bases between. Germline assignment: CDR1 SGHNT and CDR2 YYREEE (reference sequence). The CDR3 is 14 residues long. The CDR3 bases are TGTGCCAGCAGCTTGGCGGGGGGTCTTGCTGGCTACACCTTC. Translated, it gives CASSLAGGLAGYTF.

The chain is built from TRBV18 and TRBJ2-5; maybe TRBD2 (6 bases). V was trimmed by 0 bases and J by 1 base, leaving 12 bases between them. There are 16 residues in the CDR3. CDR1 and CDR2 from the germline V gene are KGHSH and LQKENI. The CDR3 loop reads CASSPPRGSGQETQYF. The CDR3 DNA reads TGTGCCAGCTCACCACCACGGGGGTCAGGCCAAGAGACCCAGTACTTC.

This chain uses TRBV13 with TRBJ2-1, with a possible D match to TRBD2 (5 bases). Between the trimmed V and J ends, which lost 3 bases and 4 bases, there was a span of 13 bases. The germline V gene encodes CDR1 PRHDT and CDR2 FYEKMQ (reference sequence). The CDR3 loop spans 15 amino acids. CDR3 nucleotides: TGTGCCAGCAGCTTGATAGAGGGTGGGTACAATGAGCAGTTCTTC. Translated, it gives CASSLIEGGYNEQFF.

The J gene is TRBJ1-2, the V gene TRBV15; 11 nucleotides agree with TRBD1. Germline V gene lookup returns CDR1 LNHNV and CDR2 YYDKDF (reference sequence). Trimming at V came to 5 bases and at J to 7 bases, leaving 12 bases not matched to a gene. The CDR3 is made up of 16 amino acids. The CDR3 nucleotides read TGTGCCACCAGCGATCCGGGACAGGGGGTTTTGAGTGGCTACACCTTC. Encoded protein: CATSDPGQGVLSGYTF.

V usage is TRBV3-1 (or the pseudogene TRBV3-2) and J usage is TRBJ1-3; TRBD1 agrees at 7 bases. The CDR3 runs 12 residues. The V segment lost 11 bases and the J segment 4 bases; nucleotides outside the gene matches: 5. Germline CDR1 LGHDT, CDR2 YNNKEL (reference sequence). CDR3 sequence reads: CAAGTVGNTIYF. The DNA for the CDR3 is TGTGCCGCAGGGACAGTCGGAAACACCATATATTTT.

As concerns this clone: A junction boundary mismatches the germline segment, possibly from a read error. The chain is built from TRBV29-1 and TRBJ1-4; D gene unclear. CDR1 and CDR2 from the germline V gene are SQVTM and ANQGSEA. The CDR3 extends over 17 amino acids. The CDR3 spells CSVVTGSGSGVNQKLFF. The CDR3 DNA follows: TGCAGCGTCGTGACTGGATCAGGCAGCGGGGTTAATCAAAAACTGTTTTTT.

This chain links TRBV12-3 or TRBV12-4 with TRBJ1-5, with a tentative D call TRBD1 (6 bases). Trimming left V 7 bases short and J 7 bases short, with 14 bases between. This CDR3 is 13 amino acids long. The chain's CDR3 is CASTPGAFQPQHF. The CDR3 nucleotides are TGTGCCAGCACTCCAGGGGCTTTCCAGCCCCAGCATTTT.

This chain connects TRBV19 to TRBJ1-1; 11 nucleotides match TRBD1. Germline V gives CDR1 LNHDA, CDR2 SQIVND (reference sequence). V trimming: 5 bases; J trimming: 3 bases; junction bases outside the gene matches: 8. The CDR3 runs to 16 residues. CDR3 sequence: CASSPRTGGWYTEAFF. The CDR3, as DNA: TGTGCCAGTAGTCCTCGGACAGGGGGCTGGTACACTGAAGCTTTCTTT.

The chain couples TRBV2 to TRBJ1-4; D not certain. The CDR3 length is 14 residues. The germline CDR1 and CDR2 sequences are SNHLY and FYNNEI. The V and J ends lost 4 bases and 8 bases respectively, with 14 bases between them. The CDR3 reads CASSGGLGWEKLFF. CDR3 nucleotide sequence: TGTGCCAGCAGTGGAGGTCTCGGATGGGAAAAACTGTTTTTT.

CDR3 bases: TGTGCCAGCCCACCAAAGACGACAGGGCGAAACGAGCAGTACTTC. This sequence encodes CASPPKTTGRNEQYF. The rearrangement links TRBV28 to TRBJ2-7; 7 positions agree with TRBD1. Germline V lookup: CDR1 MDHEN, CDR2 SYDVKM. CDR3 length: 15 amino acids. Unmatched junction bases numbered 15, after V lost 8 bases and J lost 5 bases.

This rearrangement joins TRBV4-1 to TRBJ2-1; 7 bases line up with TRBD2. This CDR3 comprises 17 residues. Germline CDR1 and CDR2: MGHRA and YSYEKL. V trimming: 1 base; J trimming: 5 bases; junction bases outside the gene matches: 11. For the CDR3, the DNA is TGCGCCAGCAGCCAAGCGTTACCGGCGGGAGAGGACAATGAGCAGTTCTTC. Protein product: CASSQALPAGEDNEQFF.

This chain joins TRBV18 and TRBJ2-6; 7 bases map to TRBD1. CDR3 size: 22 residues. Germline V gene sequence: CDR1 KGHSH, CDR2 LQKENI. With 4 bases clipped from V and 0 bases from J, the junction kept 21 bases outside the gene matches. The CDR3 loop is CASSLGTVDSGYHFSGANVLTF. CDR3 coding DNA: TGTGCCAGCTCACTTGGGACAGTGGACAGTGGTTATCATTTCTCTGGGGCCAACGTCCTGACTTTC. Using reference TRBV18 and TRBJ2-6 for the parts outside the CDR3, the full variable domain is NAGVMQNPRHLVRRRGQEARLRCSPMKGHSHVYWYRQLPEEGLKFMVYLQKENIIDESGMPKERFSAEFPKEGPSILRIQQVVRGDSAAYFCASSLGTVDSGYHFSGANVLTFGAGSRLTVL.

J is TRBJ1-4 and V is TRBV7-9; unclear D gene. Germline values: CDR1 SEHNR, CDR2 FQNEAQ (reference sequence). The CDR3 length is 12 residues. Trimming removed 5 bases at V and 11 bases at J, with 12 bases between. This CDR3 reads CASSPSGSKLFF. CDR3 DNA: TGTGCCAGCAGCCCGTCGGGATCCAAACTGTTTTTT.